This T cell receptor beta chain was documented in a study of response to subunit inactivated influenza vaccine. As regards this clonotype: The antigen remains undetermined.

Broader study findings: With each seasonal influenza vaccination, the authors suggested, few new T cells are recruited.

TCRdb re-called the RT-PCR reads through MiXCR, storing one row per CDR3 protein. The data hold 800,000 to 1,000,000 distinct CDR3 sequences, with around 20% observed a single time. This CDR3 comprises 14 residues. Trimming pared 4 bases from V and 10 bases from J, leaving 14 bases between. Looked up from germline, CDR1 is SGHTA and CDR2 is FQGNSA. Specimen: PBMCs from blood, collected more than 4 days after vaccination. The chain links TRBV7-2 to TRBJ1-6; D might be TRBD1 (5 bases). The clonotype comes from a man in his fifties who received an inactivated influenza vaccine. The CDR3 protein is CASSYEGHTSPLHF. DNA for the CDR3: TGTGCCAGCAGCTATGAAGGACACACATCACCCCTCCACTTT.